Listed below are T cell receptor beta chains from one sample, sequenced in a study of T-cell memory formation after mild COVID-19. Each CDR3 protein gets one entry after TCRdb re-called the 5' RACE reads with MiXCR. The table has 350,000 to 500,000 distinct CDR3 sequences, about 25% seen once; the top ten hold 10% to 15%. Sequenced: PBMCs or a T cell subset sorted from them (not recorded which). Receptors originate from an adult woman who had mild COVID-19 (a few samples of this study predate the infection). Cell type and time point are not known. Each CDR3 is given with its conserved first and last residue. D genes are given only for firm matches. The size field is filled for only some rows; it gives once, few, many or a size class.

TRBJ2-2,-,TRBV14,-,TGTGCCAGCAGCCAGGGACCGTACACCGGGGAGCTGTTTTTT,CASSQGPYTGELFF
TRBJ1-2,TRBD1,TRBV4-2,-,TGTGCCAGCAGCCAGATTATAACAGGGGGCCATAACTATGGCTACACCTTC,CASSQIITGGHNYGYTF
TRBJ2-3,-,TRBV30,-,TGTGCCTGGAGTGTTTTCGGAACCCGGATCACAGATACGCAGTATTTT,CAWSVFGTRITDTQYF
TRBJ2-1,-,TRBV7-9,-,TGTGCCAGTCAAGATTCCGAGGATGAGCAGTTCTTC,CASQDSEDEQFF
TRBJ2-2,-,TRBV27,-,TGTGCCAGCAGTTTTGCCCCGTCCACCGGGGAGCTGTTTTTT,CASSFAPSTGELFF
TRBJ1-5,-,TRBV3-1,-,TGTGCCAGCGGCAGCGGATCCAATCAGCCCCAGCATTTT,CASGSGSNQPQHF
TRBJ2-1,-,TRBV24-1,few,TGTGCCACCAGTGCCGGGAGATACAATGAGCAGTTCTTC,CATSAGRYNEQFF
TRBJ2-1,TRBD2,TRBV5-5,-,TGTGCCAGCAGCTTGGCTCCGGTAGCGGGTGGGGGCAATGAGCAGTTCTTC,CASSLAPVAGGGNEQFF
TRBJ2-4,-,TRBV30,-,TGTGCCTGGAGTGTCGGTACAGCCAACATTCAGTACTTC,CAWSVGTANIQYF
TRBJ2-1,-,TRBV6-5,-,TGTGCCAGCAGTTACTCGGGAACTGTTGCCTACAATGAGCAGTTCTTC,CASSYSGTVAYNEQFF
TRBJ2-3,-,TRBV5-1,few,TGCGCCAGCAGCTTGGAGTCGAAGGCAGCAGATACGCAGTATTTT,CASSLESKAADTQYF
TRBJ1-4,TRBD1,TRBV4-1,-,TGCGCCAGCAGCCAAGAGGGGGGACAGGGCAGTGAAAAACTGTTTTTT,CASSQEGGQGSEKLFF
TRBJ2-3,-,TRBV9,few,TGTGCCAGCAGCGTCAGACCCGCGAGCACAGATACGCAGTATTTT,CASSVRPASTDTQYF
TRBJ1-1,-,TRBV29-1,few,TGCAGCGTTGGGGCCTCCACTGAAGCTTTCTTT,CSVGASTEAFF
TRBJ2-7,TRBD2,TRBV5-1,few,TGCGCCAGCAGCAGATCTAGCGGGAGGTATACCTACGAGCAGTACTTC,CASSRSSGRYTYEQYF
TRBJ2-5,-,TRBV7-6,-,TGTGCCAGCTCAACGGCTAGCCGGGAGACCCAGTACTTC,CASSTASRETQYF
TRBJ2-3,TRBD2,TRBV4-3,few,TGCGCCAGCAGCCGATTTGGTAGTAGCGGGACGATTAGCAGCACAGATACGCAGTATTTT,CASSRFGSSGTISSTDTQYF